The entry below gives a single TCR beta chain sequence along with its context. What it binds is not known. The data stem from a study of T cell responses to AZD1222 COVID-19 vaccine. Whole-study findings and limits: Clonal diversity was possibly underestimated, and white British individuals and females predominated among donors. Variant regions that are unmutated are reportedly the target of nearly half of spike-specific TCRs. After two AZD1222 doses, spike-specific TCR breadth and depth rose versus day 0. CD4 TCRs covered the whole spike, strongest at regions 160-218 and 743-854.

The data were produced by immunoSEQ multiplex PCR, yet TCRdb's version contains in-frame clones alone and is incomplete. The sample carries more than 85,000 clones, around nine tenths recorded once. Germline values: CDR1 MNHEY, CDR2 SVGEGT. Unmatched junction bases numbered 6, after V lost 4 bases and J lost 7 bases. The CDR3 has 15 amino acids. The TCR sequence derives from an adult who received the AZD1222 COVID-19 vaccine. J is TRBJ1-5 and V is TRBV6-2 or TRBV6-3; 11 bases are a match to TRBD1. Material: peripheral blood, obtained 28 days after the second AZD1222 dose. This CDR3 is CASSSGQGGRQPQHF. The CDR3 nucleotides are TGTGCCAGCAGTTCGGGACAGGGGGGTCGGCAGCCCCAGCATTTT.